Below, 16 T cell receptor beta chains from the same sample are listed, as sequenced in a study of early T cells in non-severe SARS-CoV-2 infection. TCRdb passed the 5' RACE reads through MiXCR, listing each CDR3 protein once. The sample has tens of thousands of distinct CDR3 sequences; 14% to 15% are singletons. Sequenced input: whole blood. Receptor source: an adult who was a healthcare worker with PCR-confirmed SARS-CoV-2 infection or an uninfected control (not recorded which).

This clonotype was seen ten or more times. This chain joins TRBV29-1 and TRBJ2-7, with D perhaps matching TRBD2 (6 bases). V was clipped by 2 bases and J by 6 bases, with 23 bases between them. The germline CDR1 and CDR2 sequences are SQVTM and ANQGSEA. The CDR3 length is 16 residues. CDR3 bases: TGCAGCGTTGAAAGGGGACTCTCGGCCGGGTATAGCGAGCAGTACTTC. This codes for CSVERGLSAGYSEQYF.

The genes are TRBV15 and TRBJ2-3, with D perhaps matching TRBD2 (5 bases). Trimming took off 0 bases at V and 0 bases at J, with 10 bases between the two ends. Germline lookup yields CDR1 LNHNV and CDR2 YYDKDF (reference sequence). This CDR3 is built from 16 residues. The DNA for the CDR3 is TGTGCCACCAGCAGAGAAGAGGGTTCTAGCACAGATACGCAGTATTTT. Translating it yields CATSREEGSSTDTQYF.

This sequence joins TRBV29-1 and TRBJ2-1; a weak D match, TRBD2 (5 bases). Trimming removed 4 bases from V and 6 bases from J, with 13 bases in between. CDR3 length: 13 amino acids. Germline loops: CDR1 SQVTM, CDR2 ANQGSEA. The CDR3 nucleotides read TGCAGCGTTGGCAGGCGCGAGGGCAATGAGCAGTTCTTC. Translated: CSVGRREGNEQFF.

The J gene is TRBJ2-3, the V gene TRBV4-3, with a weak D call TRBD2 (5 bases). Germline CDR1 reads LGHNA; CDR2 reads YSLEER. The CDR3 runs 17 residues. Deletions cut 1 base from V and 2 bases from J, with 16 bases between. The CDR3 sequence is CASSQVRFGGPTDTQYF. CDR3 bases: TGCGCCAGCAGCCAAGTAAGGTTTGGCGGGCCCACAGATACGCAGTATTTT.

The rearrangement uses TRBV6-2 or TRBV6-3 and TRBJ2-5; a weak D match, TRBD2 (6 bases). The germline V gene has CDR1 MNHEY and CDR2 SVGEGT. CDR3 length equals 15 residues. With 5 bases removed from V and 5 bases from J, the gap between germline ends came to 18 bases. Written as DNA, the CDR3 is TGTGCCAGCAGTACTATCCGGAGGGCTCAGGAGACCCAGTACTTC. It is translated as CASSTIRRAQETQYF.

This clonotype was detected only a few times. The chain's CDR3 is CASSLAGGYNEQFF. The CDR3 nucleotides read TGTGCCAGCAGCTTAGCGGGGGGCTACAATGAGCAGTTCTTC. The genes are TRBV7-9 and TRBJ2-1, with D possibly matching TRBD2 (6 bases). The V end lost 0 bases, the J end lost 3 bases, and 6 bases lay between the germline ends. Germline-derived CDR1 and CDR2 are SEHNR and FQNEAQ (reference sequence). This CDR3 spans 14 amino acids.

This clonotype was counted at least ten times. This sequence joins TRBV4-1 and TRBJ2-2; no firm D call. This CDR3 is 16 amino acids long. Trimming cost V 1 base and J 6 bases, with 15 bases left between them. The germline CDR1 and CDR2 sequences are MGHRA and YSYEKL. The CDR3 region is CASSQARLLVAGELFF. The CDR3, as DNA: TGCGCCAGCAGCCAAGCCAGACTTTTAGTGGCCGGGGAGCTGTTTTTT.

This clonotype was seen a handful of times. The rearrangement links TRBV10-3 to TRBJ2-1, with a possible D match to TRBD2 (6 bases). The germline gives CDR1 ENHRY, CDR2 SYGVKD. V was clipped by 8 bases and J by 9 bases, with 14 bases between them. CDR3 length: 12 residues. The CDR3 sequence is CAIGLSGSEQFF. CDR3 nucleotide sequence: TGTGCCATCGGGCTGAGCGGGTCTGAGCAGTTCTTC.

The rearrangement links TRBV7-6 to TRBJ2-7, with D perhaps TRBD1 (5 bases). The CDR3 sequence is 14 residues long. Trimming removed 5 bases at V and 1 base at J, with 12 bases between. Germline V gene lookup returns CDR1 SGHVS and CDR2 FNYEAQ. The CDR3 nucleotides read TGTGCCAGCAGCGTCGGACACGGGTCCTACGAGCAGTACTTC. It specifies CASSVGHGSYEQYF.

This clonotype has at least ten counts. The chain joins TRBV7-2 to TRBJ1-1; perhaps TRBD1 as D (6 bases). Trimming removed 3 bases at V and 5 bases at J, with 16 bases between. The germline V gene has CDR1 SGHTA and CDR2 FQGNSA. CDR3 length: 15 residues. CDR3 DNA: TGTGCCAGCAGCTTGCAGGGGCTTGGGGCGACTGAAGCTTTCTTT. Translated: CASSLQGLGATEAFF.

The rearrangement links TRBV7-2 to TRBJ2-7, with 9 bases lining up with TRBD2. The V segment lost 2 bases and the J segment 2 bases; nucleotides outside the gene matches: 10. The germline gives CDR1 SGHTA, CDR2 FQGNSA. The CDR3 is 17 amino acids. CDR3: CASSLLASGNAAYEQYF. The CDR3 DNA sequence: TGTGCCAGCAGCTTACTAGCTAGCGGGAACGCGGCCTACGAGCAGTACTTC.

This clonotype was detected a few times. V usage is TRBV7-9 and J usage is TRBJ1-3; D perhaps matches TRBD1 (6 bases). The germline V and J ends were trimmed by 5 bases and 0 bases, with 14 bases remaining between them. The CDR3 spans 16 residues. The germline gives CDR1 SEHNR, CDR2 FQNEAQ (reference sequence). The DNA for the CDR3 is TGTGCCAGCAGCCCCAGACAGGCCTACTCTGGAAACACCATATATTTT. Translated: CASSPRQAYSGNTIYF.

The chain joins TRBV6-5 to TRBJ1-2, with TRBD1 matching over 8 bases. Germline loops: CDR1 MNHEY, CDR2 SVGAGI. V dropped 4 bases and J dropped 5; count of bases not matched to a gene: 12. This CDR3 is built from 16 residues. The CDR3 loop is CASSSSGTGVGYGYTF. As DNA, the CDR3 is TGTGCCAGCAGTTCGTCCGGGACAGGCGTTGGGTATGGCTACACCTTC.

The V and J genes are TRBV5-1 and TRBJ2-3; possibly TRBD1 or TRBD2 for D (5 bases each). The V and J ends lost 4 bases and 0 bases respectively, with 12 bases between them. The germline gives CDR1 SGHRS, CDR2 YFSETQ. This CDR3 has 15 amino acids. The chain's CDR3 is CASSAGTTSTDTQYF. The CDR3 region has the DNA TGCGCCAGCAGCGCCGGGACGACTAGCACAGATACGCAGTATTTT.

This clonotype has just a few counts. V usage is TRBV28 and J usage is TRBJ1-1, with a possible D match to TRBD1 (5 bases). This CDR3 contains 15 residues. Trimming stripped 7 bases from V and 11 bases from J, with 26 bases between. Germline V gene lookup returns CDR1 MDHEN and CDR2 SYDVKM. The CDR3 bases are TGTGCCAGCACCGAAACCGGGACGGAATTACTAAGGGCTTTCTTT. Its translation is CASTETGTELLRAFF. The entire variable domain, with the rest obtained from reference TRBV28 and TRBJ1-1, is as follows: DVKVTQSSRYLVKRTGEKVFLECVQDMDHENMFWYRQDPGLGLRLIYFSYDVKMKEKGDIPEGYSVSREKKERFSLILESASTNQTSMYLCASTETGTELLRAFFGQGTRLTVV.

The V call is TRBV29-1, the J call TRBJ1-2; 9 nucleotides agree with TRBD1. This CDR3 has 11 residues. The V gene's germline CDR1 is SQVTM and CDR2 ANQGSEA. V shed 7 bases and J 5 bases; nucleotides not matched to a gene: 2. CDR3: CSAGQGYGYTF. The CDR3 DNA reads TGCAGCGCCGGACAGGGGTATGGCTACACCTTC.